Below, one T cell receptor (beta chain) is given with its context. Its antigen specificity is not known. Per-base qualities were not stored, and no clone one base away is much larger. These data belong to a study of Ad26.COV2.S vaccination and SARS-CoV-2 variants (dated by TCRdb to 2020 to 2023). For the wider study: Donors in the vaccine arm were drawn from COV1001, a phase I-IIa trial of Ad26.COV2.S in healthy adults that was multicentre, randomized, double-blind and placebo-controlled. Dosing of Ad26.COV2.S was intramuscular, at either 5x10^10 or 1x10^11 viral particles, delivered as one shot or as two shots spaced 56 days apart. The specificity and breadth of SARS-CoV-2-reactive T cell receptors after Ad26.COV2.S vaccination were assessed by TCRbeta repertoire sequencing. The TCR-sequenced set comprised about 32 samples: around 20 Ad26.COV2.S vaccine recipients, 5 placebo recipients and 8 SARS-CoV-2 convalescent individuals. Trial participants were randomized into five groups of five: low-dose or high-dose Ad26.COV2.S given once or twice, or placebo on both occasions. Blinding of investigators to trial group allocation was maintained during experiments and outcome assessment. Paper-wide results and their limitations: According to the authors, total T cell responses may have been underestimated by the TCR breadth and depth analyses. Compared with placebo recipients, Ad26.COV2.S recipients showed higher spike-specific TCR breadth (P = 0.0014). The study was not powered for comparison of responses between vaccine doses or regimens. After vaccination, substantial breadth of spike-specific CD8+ and CD4+ T cell responses was reported. Non-spike TCR breadth was comparable between vaccine and placebo recipients, consistent with the vaccine containing only spike.

TCRbeta CDR3 regions were sequenced with the immunoSEQ Assay. After extraction, genomic DNA underwent amplification by bias-controlled multiplex PCR, followed by high-throughput sequencing. The paper's data handling went like this. To quantify the absolute abundance of each unique TCRbeta CDR3 region, sequences were collapsed and filtered. Usable DNA was measured by amplifying reference genes present in all nucleated cells, and TCRbeta template counts were normalized to that usable DNA to estimate T cell fraction. Repertoire TCRs were annotated as SARS-CoV-2-specific when V gene, CDR3 amino acid sequence and J gene were exactly matched to a known reactive TCR set. The reference SARS-CoV-2 TCR set was derived from MIRA and filtered for enrichment in COVID-19-positive ImmuneCODE repertoires, a step that removed public or cross-reactive TCRs. Based on the MIRA antigens, annotated TCRs were further analysed at the level of specific ORF or position within ORF. Breadth was defined as annotated unique rearrangements over total unique productive rearrangements; depth was the summed frequency of those rearrangements. Two-sided Wilcoxon rank-sum tests were applied when comparing TCR breadth between groups. TCRdb provides this immuneACCESS table in a form limited to in-frame rearrangements. Some clones are lacking; in checked studies, under half of them reflect an unresolved V gene, and why the rest are absent is not known. V, J and clone size are those of that table, while D and trimming were read from the DNA. This sample has around 300,000 clones in its table, and 75% to 90% of those were observed once. The ten largest clones capture about 11% of the sample.

The label giving this sample's treatment or condition can be read as: around 19 received Ad26.COV2.S at low or high dose, single or two shots; roughly 5 received placebo; per-sample allocation not given. Repertoires of vaccine and placebo recipients were sequenced from samples taken on day 63 after the first injection. Cohort 1b enrolled around 23 adults aged 18-55 years at a single site in Boston, USA, between 29 July and 7 August 2020. As a vaccine, Ad26.COV2.S was a replication-incompetent adenovirus type 26 vector that expressed a prefusion-stabilized SARS-CoV-2 spike protein derived from the original Wuhan strain. V loses 3 bases of germline sequence and J loses 3 bases, and the interval between the two ends is 15 bases. CDR1 MNHNS and CDR2 SASEGT are derived from the germline V gene. Measured from the cysteine to the phenylalanine, the CDR3 is 15 residues long. Only CDR3 DNA is held: 45 bases, read in frame from base 1.

Sequenced material: peripheral blood, taken in a trial of Ad26.COV2.S vaccine versus placebo. This receptor chain uses TRBV6-1 and TRBJ2-7; the D gene is possibly TRBD1 or TRBD2, with 5 bases matching each. This TCR was sampled from a person aged 18-65 years who received the Ad26.COV2.S COVID-19 vaccine or a placebo. The DNA sequence is TGTGCCAGCAGTGATGGGTGGGGGAAGGGCTACGAGCAGTACTTC. Protein translation: CASSDGWGKGYEQYF.